Sequencing of this T cell receptor (beta chain) was carried out in a study of T cell responses to AZD1222 COVID-19 vaccine. Findings and caveats of the study: Donors were chiefly white British, with a greater number of females, and clonal diversity was perhaps underestimated.

The trim removed 3 bases at V and 6 bases at J, leaving 7 bases unmatched. The CDR3 spans 14 residues. Germline CDR1 MGHRA, CDR2 YSYEKL. Clones were sequenced by immunoSEQ multiplex PCR, and TCRdb holds only the in-frame ones, with some missing. The sample contains roughly 40,000 clones, 90% of which appear only once. On this clone: Antigen specificity is unknown.

The chain carries TRBV4-1 and TRBJ1-2; 7 bases line up with TRBD1. The source of this sequence is an adult who received the AZD1222 COVID-19 vaccine. The source material was peripheral blood, sampled 28 days after the second AZD1222 dose. The DNA for the CDR3 is TGCGCCAGCAGCCACCCGACAGGGACCCATGGCTACACCTTC. Amino acid sequence: CASSHPTGTHGYTF.